What follows are 17 T cell receptor beta chains derived from one specimen sequenced in a study of PD-L1 blockade in urothelial cancer. The data were produced by immunoSEQ multiplex PCR, yet TCRdb's version contains in-frame clones alone and is incomplete. The data hold 40,000 or so clones, with roughly 87% observed a single time. The specimen was PBMCs, collected around atezolizumab (anti-PD-L1) treatment. The receptors were gathered from a man aged 65-85 years with urothelial cancer.

This chain uses TRBV28 with TRBJ1-1, with D possibly TRBD1 on 5 matching bases. Between the trimmed V and J ends, which lost 2 bases and 11 bases, there was a span of 9 bases. Germline CDR1 MDHEN, CDR2 SYDVKM. CDR3 length: 11 amino acids. CDR3 bases: TGTGCCAGCAGTTTAGGGAAGGGGGCTTTCTTT. As protein: CASSLGKGAFF.

This clone was seen once. The chain employs TRBV19 and TRBJ2-6; 7 bases agree with TRBD1. Germline-derived CDR1 and CDR2 are LNHDA and SQIVND (reference sequence). V was pared by 6 bases and J by 0 bases, with 2 bases of the junction left unmatched. CDR3 size: 15 residues. The CDR3 bases are TGTGCCAGTAGGACAGGGACCTCTGGGGCCAACGTCCTGACTTTC. It translates to CASRTGTSGANVLTF.

By frequency in the sample, this clone is medium-sized (0.01 to 0.1%). This chain uses TRBV2 with TRBJ2-2; 7 bases line up with TRBD2. The CDR3 sequence is 14 residues long. CDR1 is SNHLY, CDR2 FYNNEI, per germline. Unmatched junction bases numbered 2, after V lost 2 bases and J lost 5 bases. CDR3 nucleotide sequence: TGTGCCAGCAGTGAAATCGGGGGGACCGGGGAGCTGTTTTTT. Its protein is CASSEIGGTGELFF.

The gene calls are TRBV15 and TRBJ2-2; 9 bases are shared with TRBD2. J was trimmed by 0 bases and V by 1 base; bases with no gene match: 3. Germline CDR1 LNHNV, CDR2 YYDKDF (reference sequence). This CDR3 contains 17 residues. CDR3 bases: TGTGCCACCAGCAGAGGCACTAGCGGGTCGAACACCGGGGAGCTGTTTTTT. This translates into CATSRGTSGSNTGELFF.

The chain combines TRBV7-2 with TRBJ2-5; possibly TRBD2 for D (6 bases). The CDR3 is made up of 15 amino acids. The V gene's germline CDR1 is SGHTA and CDR2 FQGNSA. V was clipped by 4 bases and J by 7 bases, with 19 bases between them. The CDR3 bases are TGTGCCAGCAGCTGGCCCGGGGGTCAGGGTGGGACCCAGTACTTC. Translated, it gives CASSWPGGQGGTQYF.

The J gene is TRBJ2-7, the V gene TRBV4-3, with D possibly TRBD2 on 5 matching bases. The CDR3 is 13 amino acids. Germline V gene sequence: CDR1 LGHNA, CDR2 YSLEER. The ends were cut back, 1 base at V and 6 bases at J, with 10 bases in the middle. For the CDR3, the DNA is TGCGCCAGCAGCCAAGGGTTCGGGGTCGAGCAGTACTTC. It specifies CASSQGFGVEQYF.

In DNA, the CDR3 is TGCGCCAGCAGCCCGGGCCGGGACAGGGCCTACGAGCAGTACTTC. It specifies CASSPGRDRAYEQYF. J is TRBJ2-7 and V is TRBV5-1, with 9 bases lining up with TRBD1. V was pared by 4 bases and J by 2 bases, with 7 bases of the junction left unmatched. This CDR3 spans 15 amino acids. Germline CDR1 SGHRS, CDR2 YFSETQ.

The V and J genes are TRBV28 and TRBJ2-5; D unclear. V lost 4 bases to trimming and J lost 2 bases, with 8 bases between them. CDR1 is MDHEN and CDR2 is SYDVKM in the germline V gene. The CDR3 loop spans 13 amino acids. The CDR3 nucleotides read TGTGCCAGCAGTTCGACTGGGCAAGAGACCCAGTACTTC. Its translation is CASSSTGQETQYF.

As DNA, the CDR3 is TGTGCCAGCAGGAAGCGGGTAACCGGGGAGCTGTTTTTT. This sequence encodes CASRKRVTGELFF. The chain employs TRBV28 and TRBJ2-2; the D gene is possibly TRBD2 (6 bases). The CDR3 spans 13 residues. Trimming left V 6 bases short and J 5 bases short, with 10 bases between. Germline assignment: CDR1 MDHEN and CDR2 SYDVKM.

V usage is TRBV5-1 and J usage is TRBJ2-2; D is perhaps TRBD1 (6 bases). V lost 5 bases to trimming and J lost 4 bases, with 12 bases between them. The CDR3 contains 14 residues. Germline CDR1 reads SGHRS; CDR2 reads YFSETQ. CDR3 DNA sequence: TGCGCCAGCAGGCCCTTAGGGGGCACCGGGGAGCTGTTTTTT. Residues: CASRPLGGTGELFF. Supplemented by reference TRBV5-1 and TRBJ2-2, the full variable domain reads KAGVTQTPRYLIKTRGQQVTLSCSPISGHRSVSWYQQTPGQGLQFLFEYFSETQRNKGNFPGRFSGRQFSNSRSEMNVSTLELGDSALYLCASRPLGGTGELFFGEGSRLTVL.

The chain combines TRBV11-1 with TRBJ1-1; possibly TRBD1 for D (6 bases). V was cut by 5 bases and J by 7 bases, with 17 bases left in between. CDR1 and CDR2 from the germline V gene are SGHAT and FQDESV (reference sequence). CDR3 size: 14 residues. The CDR3 loop is CASSPKQGWNEAFF. CDR3 nucleotides: TGTGCCAGCAGCCCGAAACAGGGTTGGAATGAAGCTTTCTTT.

The chain uses TRBV28 and TRBJ2-7; 9 bases match TRBD2. Germline CDR1 reads MDHEN; CDR2 reads SYDVKM. The CDR3 extends over 15 amino acids. Losses at the gene ends were 1 base for V and 5 bases for J; bases not matched to a gene: 6. The CDR3 region is CASSLSGSGSDEQYF. The CDR3 nucleotides read TGTGCCAGCAGTTTATCCGGTAGCGGGAGCGACGAGCAGTACTTC.

This CDR3 reads CSGILAGETQYF. In DNA, the CDR3 is TGCAGCGGGATACTAGCGGGAGAGACCCAGTACTTC. This sequence joins TRBV29-1 and TRBJ2-5; 9 bases agree with TRBD2. With V trimmed by 7 bases and J by 4 bases, 4 bases remained unmatched. Germline assignment: CDR1 SQVTM and CDR2 ANQGSEA. This CDR3 contains 12 residues.

This clone was found once. One end of the junction fails to match germline, which may point to a read error. This chain joins TRBV19 and TRBJ2-5; weak D call: TRBD2 (7 bases). Germline values: CDR1 LNHDA, CDR2 SQIVND (reference sequence). CDR3 length equals 14 residues. The CDR3 spells CATGGGTYQEAQYF. Written as DNA, the CDR3 is TGTGCCACGGGGGGCGGGACGTACCAAGAGGCCCAGTACTTC.

The V gene is TRBV9, the J gene TRBJ2-7; D unclear. The CDR3 runs 16 residues. Germline values: CDR1 SGDLS, CDR2 YYNGEE. Between the trimmed V and J ends, which lost 0 bases and 4 bases, there was a span of 17 bases. CDR3 sequence reads: CASSVDQFGMEYEQYF. The CDR3, as DNA: TGTGCCAGCAGCGTAGATCAGTTCGGTATGGAGTACGAGCAGTACTTC.

The gene calls are TRBV27 and TRBJ1-2, with TRBD1 as a possible D gene (6 bases). The germline gives CDR1 MNHEY, CDR2 SMNVEV (reference sequence). V dropped 0 bases and J dropped 5 bases, with 13 bases sitting between them. The CDR3 consists of 15 residues. DNA of the CDR3: TGTGCCAGCAGTTTATCCGGGCAGGGGCGGTATGGCTACACCTTC. This codes for CASSLSGQGRYGYTF.

This clone was seen more than once but under ten times. V is TRBV7-9 and J is TRBJ2-3, with D perhaps TRBD2 (6 bases). The CDR3 is made up of 14 amino acids. Deletions cut 6 bases from V and 13 bases from J, with 23 bases between. Germline CDR1 is SEHNR and CDR2 is FQNEAQ (reference sequence). This chain's CDR3 is CASSPAGGGGMEYF. Here the CDR3 DNA reads TGTGCCAGCAGTCCCGCTGGGGGAGGTGGGATGGAGTATTTT.